This T cell receptor (beta chain) is from a study of cytomegalovirus exposure and HLA in healthy donors. Overall study results and limits: The authors later linked a missense DCLRE1C variant to TCR beta V- and J-gene trimming. Published work reported that the classifier diagnosed cytomegalovirus status with high specificity and sensitivity. An analysis that was carried out later associated 15,000 to 20,000 TCR beta sequences with HLA alleles at 0.05 false discovery rate.

As to this clone: Its target is unknown.

The CDR3 totals 15 residues. V lost 5 bases and J lost 4; bases outside the gene matches: 3. The germline gives CDR1 SGHDT, CDR2 YYEEEE. Primers included in the PCR were 60 Vbeta and 13 Jbeta primers. Method: immunoSEQ multiplex PCR; TCRdb's copy keeps in-frame clones and lacks some. Of 100,000 to 120,000 clones in the sample, around 88% were seen once. V is TRBV5-6 and J is TRBJ2-1; TRBD2 aligns across 13 bases. The sequence was collected from a man aged 35 to 55 in good health and CMV-seronegative. Specimen: PBMCs. The CDR3 loop reads CASRGLAGRYNEQFF. The DNA for the CDR3 is TGTGCCAGCAGGGGACTAGCGGGGAGATACAATGAGCAGTTCTTC.